The subject of this entry is one TCR beta chain. These data come from a study of blood T cell repertoires in COVID-19. Overall study context: Material from acute and convalescent COVID-19 was sourced from the United States, Italy and Spain. From T cells, B-cell-depleted T cells, or PBMCs came the material, which was cDNA or gDNA.

This CDR3 contains 16 residues. V was trimmed by 0 bases and J by 1 base, leaving 12 bases between them. Germline lookup yields CDR1 SGHVS and CDR2 FQNEAQ. Per the authors' pipeline: Reference gene primer amplification yielded estimated nucleated cell counts. The repertoire was sequenced with immunoSEQ multiplex PCR; TCRdb's copy has only in-frame clones and lacks some. The V and J calls and the clone size are those of that table, but D and trimming were determined from the DNA. The sample contains about 130,000 clones, around 83% of which appear only once. The chain joins TRBV7-8 to TRBJ1-1; D not resolved. Input material: peripheral blood. The sequence came from a woman aged 50 to 60 with acute or convalescent COVID-19. The CDR3 nucleotides are TGTGCCAGCAGCTTAGCAACCCAAACAGCGAACACTGAAGCTTTCTTT. It codes for CASSLATQTANTEAFF.